These 24 T cell receptor beta chains originate from one sample sequenced in a study of OX40 agonist ivuxolimab in advanced cancers. TCRdb's copy holds only in-frame clones and misses some; the assay was immunoSEQ multiplex PCR. There are 21,000 or so clones in the sample; about 79% occur only once, and about 31% lies in the top ten. The material sequenced was CD4+ or CD8+ T cells sorted from blood, taken in a trial of the OX40 agonist ivuxolimab. These receptors originate from an adult with an advanced solid tumor such as melanoma, head and neck, liver or kidney cancer.

The V gene is TRBV28, the J gene TRBJ2-7, with a possible D match to TRBD2 (6 bases). CDR1 and CDR2 from the germline V gene are MDHEN and SYDVKM. This CDR3 has 14 residues. The V and J ends lost 5 bases and 0 bases respectively, with 11 bases between them. The CDR3 loop is CASSSGGSSYEQYF. The CDR3 DNA sequence: TGTGCCAGCAGTAGTGGGGGGAGCTCCTACGAGCAGTACTTC.

In this sample, this clone turned up a few times. CDR3 nucleotides: TGTGCCAGCAGTGATCACAGGGAAGTCGTGGATACGCAGTATTTT. It codes for CASSDHREVVDTQYF. V is TRBV14 and J is TRBJ2-3, with D maybe TRBD1 (6 bases). V lost 6 bases to trimming and J lost 6 bases, with 19 bases between them. The CDR3 is made up of 15 amino acids. Germline values: CDR1 SGHDN, CDR2 FVKESK.

This sequence joins TRBV5-5 and TRBJ2-5; D gene unclear. The germline V gene encodes CDR1 SGHKS and CDR2 YYEKEE (reference sequence). V gave up 0 bases and J gave up 5 bases, with 5 bases separating them. The CDR3 sequence is 12 residues long. CDR3 in DNA: TGTGCCAGCAGCTTGGATGGGGAGACCCAGTACTTC. This codes for CASSLDGETQYF.

The J gene is TRBJ1-5, the V gene TRBV27; a weak D match, TRBD1 (5 bases). CDR1 MNHEY and CDR2 SMNVEV come from the germline V gene (reference sequence). The CDR3 loop spans 13 amino acids. V lost 6 bases and J lost 4, with 10 bases in between. CDR3 in DNA: TGTGCCAGCAGACGGACACCGAATCAGCCCCAGCATTTT. It translates to CASRRTPNQPQHF.

This rearrangement joins TRBV19 to TRBJ2-1; D possibly corresponds to TRBD1 (5 bases). Trimming cost V 2 bases and J 8 bases, with 13 bases left between them. The V gene's germline CDR1 is LNHDA and CDR2 SQIVND (reference sequence). There are 14 residues in the CDR3. CDR3 nucleotides: TGTGCCAGTAGTATACTAAACCAGGGCGATGAGCAGTTCTTC. Translation gives CASSILNQGDEQFF.

The V gene is TRBV6-1, the J gene TRBJ2-7; 10 bases are shared with TRBD2. V was pared by 3 bases and J by 6 bases, with 8 bases of the junction left unmatched. The V gene's germline CDR1 is MNHNS and CDR2 SASEGT. The CDR3 consists of 15 residues. CDR3 sequence (DNA): TGTGCCAGCAGTGACTCGGGACTAGCGTCCGGCGAGCAGTACTTC. Its protein is CASSDSGLASGEQYF.

The chain employs TRBV28 and TRBJ2-3; 9 bases line up with TRBD2. The CDR3 spans 15 residues. V lost 1 base to trimming and J lost 5 bases; unmatched junction nucleotides: 4. Germline V gene sequence: CDR1 MDHEN, CDR2 SYDVKM. As DNA, the CDR3 is TGTGCCAGCAGTTTATTTGCGGGAGGGCTAGATACGCAGTATTTT. Encoded protein: CASSLFAGGLDTQYF.

The chain has TRBV29-1 and TRBJ1-2; 7 bases are a match to TRBD1. With 5 bases clipped from V and 0 bases from J, the junction kept 6 bases outside the gene matches. The CDR3 runs 14 residues. The germline V gene has CDR1 SQVTM and CDR2 ANQGSEA. CDR3 coding DNA: TGCAGCGTTCCACAGGGGAGCACTAACTATGGCTACACCTTC. Its translation is CSVPQGSTNYGYTF.

The rearrangement links TRBV28 to TRBJ2-7; TRBD1 agrees at 10 bases. The ends lost 6 bases at V and 6 bases at J; junction bases unmatched: 5. Germline lookup yields CDR1 MDHEN and CDR2 SYDVKM. The CDR3 spans 13 residues. The CDR3 spells CASSGTGEFEQYF. CDR3 sequence (DNA): TGTGCCAGCAGCGGGACAGGGGAGTTCGAGCAGTACTTC.

The genes are TRBV5-1 and TRBJ2-2, with D possibly being TRBD1 (5 bases). Germline V gene lookup returns CDR1 SGHRS and CDR2 YFSETQ. The V gene lost 4 bases and the J gene lost 0 bases, with 13 bases spanning the gap. The CDR3 consists of 16 residues. In DNA, the CDR3 is TGCGCCAGCAGCCCGAACTTCAGGGCGAACACCGGGGAGCTGTTTTTT. This gives the protein CASSPNFRANTGELFF.

The rearrangement uses TRBV9 and TRBJ1-1; D remains ambiguous. CDR1 is SGDLS and CDR2 is YYNGEE in the germline V gene. V was clipped by 0 bases and J by 1 base, with 10 bases between them. There are 15 residues in the CDR3. The CDR3 is CASSVGWGTNTEAFF. CDR3 DNA sequence: TGTGCCAGCAGCGTAGGGTGGGGTACGAACACTGAAGCTTTCTTT. The variable domain in full, with the rest retrieved from reference TRBV9 and TRBJ1-1, is DSGVTQTPKHLITATGQRVTLRCSPRSGDLSVYWYQQSLDQGLQFLIQYYNGEERAKGNILERFSAQQFPDLHSELNLSSLELGDSALYFCASSVGWGTNTEAFFGQGTRLTVV.

The gene calls are TRBV29-1 and TRBJ2-1; 8 bases align to TRBD2. From germline, CDR1 is SQVTM and CDR2 ANQGSEA. The V and J ends lost 6 bases and 6 bases, in that order; junction bases with no gene match: 13. The CDR3 contains 15 residues. The CDR3 DNA reads TGCAGCGTCCCCCCGGGGGGGGGCGCATTCAATGAGCAGTTCTTC. It specifies CSVPPGGGAFNEQFF.

The rearrangement links TRBV10-2 to TRBJ2-7, with 9 nucleotides matching TRBD1. This CDR3 is built from 15 residues. Losses at the gene ends were 2 bases for V and 4 bases for J; bases not matched to a gene: 6. Germline loops: CDR1 WSHSY, CDR2 SAAADI. CDR3 coding DNA: TGCGCCAGCAGTGAGCCGCGGGGACAGGGTTACGAGCAGTACTTC. This codes for CASSEPRGQGYEQYF.

The rearrangement uses TRBV7-6 and TRBJ2-3; 7 nucleotides match TRBD2. The CDR3 runs 16 residues. Germline CDR1 and CDR2: SGHVS and FNYEAQ. J lost 3 bases, V lost 2 bases, and 8 bases had no gene match. CDR3 sequence reads: CASSLSGGSGTDTQYF. CDR3 coding DNA: TGTGCCAGCAGCTTATCAGGCGGGAGCGGTACAGATACGCAGTATTTT. The whole variable domain, remainder taken from reference TRBV7-6 and TRBJ2-3, is GAGVSQSPRYKVTKRGQDVALRCDPISGHVSLYWYRQALGQGPEFLTYFNYEAQQDKSGLPNDRFSAERPEGSISTLTIQRTEQRDSAMYRCASSLSGGSGTDTQYFGPGTRLTVL.

This clone was recorded a few times. This chain connects TRBV27 to TRBJ2-1; 13 nucleotides align to TRBD2. The germline CDR1 and CDR2 sequences are MNHEY and SMNVEV (reference sequence). The CDR3 has 13 amino acids. After removal of 8 bases from V and 11 bases from J, the junction contained 6 bases not matched to a gene. The CDR3 sequence: CASRTSGSIQQFF. In DNA form, the CDR3 reads TGTGCCAGCCGGACTAGCGGGAGTATACAGCAGTTCTTC.

V is TRBV21-1 and J is TRBJ2-4. TRBV21-1 is tagged as a pseudogene. The CDR3 has 17 amino acids. The CDR3 loop reads CARDYPGGGPNKNIQYF. The CDR3 DNA reads as TGTGCCAGAGACTATCCAGGGGGGGGCCCAAACAAAAACATTCAGTACTTC.

The V gene is TRBV28, the J gene TRBJ1-5, with 8 bases aligning to TRBD1. CDR3 length: 15 residues. V gave up 6 bases and J gave up 6 bases; unmatched junction bases: 10. In germline, CDR1 is MDHEN, CDR2 SYDVKM. Here the CDR3 DNA reads TGTGCCAGCAGCAACCCCGGGACAGGAGTTCAGCCCCAGCATTTT. Translating gives CASSNPGTGVQPQHF. The full variable domain, completed using reference TRBV28 and TRBJ1-5, is DVKVTQSSRYLVKRTGEKVFLECVQDMDHENMFWYRQDPGLGLRLIYFSYDVKMKEKGDIPEGYSVSREKKERFSLILESASTNQTSMYLCASSNPGTGVQPQHFGDGTRLSIL.

The chain carries TRBV19 and TRBJ1-2; D is perhaps TRBD1 (5 bases). Germline V gives CDR1 LNHDA, CDR2 SQIVND (reference sequence). CDR3 length: 13 residues. The ends were cut back, 10 bases at V and 3 bases at J, with 15 bases in the middle. In nucleotides, the CDR3 is TGTGCCACCCTTGGGGCGGACGACTATGGCTACACCTTC. The encoded protein is CATLGADDYGYTF.

The rearrangement links TRBV4-2 to TRBJ2-5, with 8 bases aligning to TRBD2. The CDR3 extends over 15 amino acids. Germline CDR1 reads LGHNA; CDR2 reads YNFKEQ. V dropped 1 base and J dropped 0; count of bases not matched to a gene: 1. The CDR3 reads CASSQGRGDQETQYF. CDR3 nucleotides: TGTGCCAGCAGCCAAGGGCGGGGGGACCAAGAGACCCAGTACTTC.

This rearrangement joins TRBV9 to TRBJ2-1; TRBD2 agrees at 8 bases. J was trimmed by 7 bases and V by 2 bases; bases with no gene match: 5. Germline loops: CDR1 SGDLS, CDR2 YYNGEE. The CDR3 loop spans 14 amino acids. The CDR3 coding sequence is TGTGCCAGCAGCGTTTCGACTAGCGTGAATGAGCAGTTCTTC. This sequence encodes CASSVSTSVNEQFF.

V is TRBV19 and J is TRBJ1-3, with 8 bases matching TRBD1. The CDR3 length is 15 residues. Germline values: CDR1 LNHDA, CDR2 SQIVND (reference sequence). After removal of 6 bases from V and 4 bases from J, the junction contained 8 bases not matched to a gene. The CDR3: CASRIQGAGGNTIYF. The CDR3 coding sequence is TGTGCCAGTAGGATTCAGGGGGCGGGAGGAAACACCATATATTTT.

This clone was counted a single time. This chain uses TRBV11-3 with TRBJ2-5; D is unclear. From germline, CDR1 is SGHNT and CDR2 YENEEA. The CDR3 covers 13 residues. V lost 2 bases and J 1 base, leaving 5 bases between the germline ends. The CDR3 region is CASSLWSQETQYF. CDR3 DNA sequence: TGTGCCAGCAGCTTATGGAGCCAAGAGACCCAGTACTTC. The full variable domain, its missing parts supplied by reference TRBV11-3 and TRBJ2-5, is EAGVVQSPRYKIIEKKQPVAFWCNPISGHNTLYWYLQNLGQGPELLIRYENEEAVDDSQLPKDRFSAERLKGVDSTLKIQPAELGDSAVYLCASSLWSQETQYFGPGTRLLVL.

The chain is built from TRBV19 and TRBJ2-7, with TRBD2 identical over 9 bases. Germline V gives CDR1 LNHDA, CDR2 SQIVND (reference sequence). The CDR3 is 15 residues long. The V gene end was trimmed by 3 bases and the J gene end by 2 bases; junction bases not matched to a gene: 5. CDR3 coding DNA: TGTGCCAGTAGTATTACTAGCGGGTCTCCCTACGAGCAGTACTTC. Its protein is CASSITSGSPYEQYF. Filled out from reference TRBV19 and TRBJ2-7, the complete variable domain reads DGGITQSPKYLFRKEGQNVTLSCEQNLNHDAMYWYRQDPGQGLRLIYYSQIVNDFQKGDIAEGYSVSREKKESFPLTVTSAQKNPTAFYLCASSITSGSPYEQYFGPGTRLTVT.

This clone was observed a handful of times. The chain has TRBV7-6 and TRBJ2-1, with a weak D call TRBD2 (6 bases). The germline CDR1 and CDR2 sequences are SGHVS and FNYEAQ. The CDR3 loop spans 15 amino acids. Trimming cost V 3 bases and J 0 bases, with 9 bases left between them. CDR3 residues: CASSLVGSSYNEQFF. The CDR3 nucleotides are TGTGCCAGCAGCTTGGTCGGGAGCTCCTACAATGAGCAGTTCTTC.